These 8 T cell receptor beta chains originate from one sample sequenced in a study of identical twins. TCRdb ran MiXCR on the 5' RACE reads and lists one entry per CDR3 protein. Of 200,000 to 250,000 distinct CDR3 sequences listed, 7.5% were seen once; the top ten hold 1.5% to 2.5%. The sample was also linked to a second study, of yellow fever vaccine responses in identical twins.

Input material: memory (CD45RO+) T cells sorted from blood. These TCRs come from a young woman in good health.

This clonotype was counted many times. V gene TRBV28 combines with J gene TRBJ1-4, with TRBD1 matching 10 bases. The CDR3 runs 14 residues. From germline, CDR1 is MDHEN and CDR2 SYDVKM. The V gene end was trimmed by 6 bases and the J gene end by 7 bases; junction bases not matched to a gene: 5. Written as DNA, the CDR3 is TGTGCCAGCAGGTTGACAGGGGGCGGTGAAAAACTGTTTTTT. Translating it yields CASRLTGGGEKLFF.

This sequence joins TRBV20-1 and TRBJ2-1, with 9 bases fitting TRBD2. Trimming took 7 bases from V and 10 from J; bases not matched to a gene: 17. Germline V gene sequence: CDR1 DFQATT, CDR2 SNEGSKA (reference sequence). The CDR3 covers 15 residues. The CDR3, as DNA: TGCAGTGTAGCCGGGGGAGGCCTAGCGGGATTCGAGCAGTTCTTC. This encodes CSVAGGGLAGFEQFF.

This clonotype was seen a handful of times. This chain joins TRBV9 and TRBJ2-3; D is perhaps TRBD2 (7 bases). Germline V gene data show CDR1 as SGDLS and CDR2 as YYNGEE. Between the trimmed V and J ends, which lost 0 bases and 3 bases, there was a span of 11 bases. This CDR3 spans 15 amino acids. For the CDR3, the DNA is TGTGCCAGCAGCGTAGGGGCGGGGGCGACAGATACGCAGTATTTT. Translated: CASSVGAGATDTQYF.

This clonotype was seen repeatedly, ten times or more. This sequence joins TRBV12-3 or TRBV12-4 and TRBJ2-7; a possible D gene is TRBD1 (6 bases). The CDR3 is 14 residues long. Deletions cut 5 bases from V and 3 bases from J, with 14 bases between. The CDR3 spells CASSDTGQDYEQYF. In DNA form, the CDR3 reads TGTGCCAGCAGTGATACGGGACAAGACTACGAGCAGTACTTC.

This clonotype has more than one count but fewer than ten. The chain uses TRBV29-1 and TRBJ2-1; 11 bases fit TRBD2. The V gene end was trimmed by 3 bases and the J gene end by 3 bases; junction bases not matched to a gene: 7. The germline V gene encodes CDR1 SQVTM and CDR2 ANQGSEA. CDR3 size: 16 residues. Here the CDR3 DNA reads TGCAGCGTTGAGATGGTAGCGGGAGGGAACTACAATGAGCAGTTCTTC. Protein product: CSVEMVAGGNYNEQFF.

Comment on this clonotype: One junction end does not reproduce the germline sequence, and a read error may be involved. The rearrangement links TRBV7-7 to TRBJ2-7, with D perhaps matching TRBD1 (5 bases). The CDR3 totals 14 residues. Germline CDR1 SSHAT, CDR2 FNYEAQ (reference sequence). CDR3 bases: TGTGCTAGCAGCTTAGGACAACAGAGTTACGAGCAGTACTTC. Encoded protein: CASSLGQQSYEQYF.

This clonotype has more than one count but fewer than ten. The rearrangement uses TRBV6-4 and TRBJ1-5, with TRBD1 matching 7 bases. V trimming: 0 bases; J trimming: 0 bases; junction bases outside the gene matches: 11. Germline lookup yields CDR1 MRHNA and CDR2 SNTAGT. This CDR3 is 19 amino acids long. CDR3 residues: CASSDSERGTDFSNQPQHF. The CDR3 region has the DNA TGTGCCAGCAGTGACTCGGAACGGGGGACAGACTTTAGCAATCAGCCCCAGCATTTT.

The chain joins TRBV3-1 to TRBJ2-3, with 10 bases aligning to TRBD2. Germline assignment: CDR1 LGHDT and CDR2 YNNKEL (reference sequence). The CDR3 length is 17 residues. V lost 1 base and J lost 5; bases outside the gene matches: 9. CDR3 in DNA: TGTGCCAGCAGCCAAGTTGGTAGCGGGGGGAGGGTAGATACGCAGTATTTT. It codes for CASSQVGSGGRVDTQYF.